This T cell receptor (beta chain) was documented in a study of blood T cell repertoires in COVID-19. Libraries were prepared by immunoSEQ multiplex PCR; TCRdb keeps only in-frame clonotypes and omits some of them. The sample holds approximately 220,000 clones, around 86% seen once. Everyone who took part was about 18 to 90 years old, and they came from about two dozen US areas. Trimming took 2 bases from V and 2 from J, leaving 12 bases between them. The length of the CDR3 is 15 residues. In germline, CDR1 is SGHRS, CDR2 YFSETQ. This clonotype was obtained from a woman between 35 and 50 years old with acute COVID-19. The sequenced sample was PBMCs or T cells enriched from blood (not recorded which). This sequence joins TRBV5-1 and TRBJ2-3; D possibly corresponds to TRBD2 (6 bases). CDR3 protein: CASSFGGGTTDTQYF. The DNA of the CDR3 is TGCGCCAGCAGCTTCGGGGGAGGCACCACAGATACGCAGTATTTT.